Sequencing of this T cell receptor beta chain was carried out in a study of cytomegalovirus exposure and HLA in healthy donors. Study results and caveats: For cytomegalovirus status, the classifier reportedly gave diagnoses with high specificity and sensitivity. Within an earlier analysis, most TCR beta V segments proved productive either about 87% or about 30% of the time.

This clone was seen once. Its antigen is not known. The PCR was carried out with 60 Vbeta primers and 13 Jbeta primers. The data were produced by immunoSEQ multiplex PCR, yet TCRdb's version contains in-frame clones alone and is incomplete. Altogether fewer than 200,000 clones are present, 82% being singletons, with the ten largest covering about 11%. Nominally healthy donors were sampled, though unrecorded immune exposures were likely. The sequence came from a man aged 45 to 65 in good health and CMV-seropositive. Source material: PBMCs.

The CDR3 loop reads CASNQGSSYNEQFF. For the CDR3, the DNA is TGTGCCAGCAATCAGGGCAGCTCCTACAATGAGCAGTTCTTC. This rearrangement joins TRBV6-5 to TRBJ2-1; D perhaps matches TRBD1 (5 bases). Germline CDR1 reads MNHEY; CDR2 reads SVGAGI. V lost 7 bases and J lost 0, with 10 bases in between. The CDR3 contains 14 residues.